The 17 T cell receptor beta chains below all came from one sample that was sequenced in a study of PD-L1 blockade in urothelial cancer. Noted time point: pretreatment peripheral blood. Produced via immunoSEQ multiplex PCR; TCRdb's table is partial and in-frame only. This repertoire shows nearly 45,000 clones, 70% to 90% found once; its top ten account for around 25%. The input for sequencing was PBMCs, taken around atezolizumab (anti-PD-L1) treatment. These receptors were obtained from a donor aged 40 or over with urothelial cancer.

The chain recombines TRBV7-9 with TRBJ2-1; D may be TRBD2 (6 bases). Trimming pared 7 bases from V and 15 bases from J, leaving 16 bases between. Germline V lookup: CDR1 SEHNR, CDR2 FQNEAQ (reference sequence). CDR3 length: 11 residues. The CDR3: CASNTETSSFF. The CDR3 DNA follows: TGTGCCAGCAACACCGAGACTAGTTCGTTCTTC.

This sequence joins TRBV28 and TRBJ2-7; TRBD2 aligns across 7 bases. The germline gives CDR1 MDHEN, CDR2 SYDVKM. This CDR3 spans 15 amino acids. The junction had 9 bases not matched to a gene; V was cut back by 5 bases and J by 2 bases. CDR3 loop: CASSQSGAPPYEQYF. The CDR3 DNA reads as TGTGCCAGCAGTCAAAGCGGGGCCCCCCCCTACGAGCAGTACTTC.

This chain uses TRBV19 with TRBJ1-5; D gene unclear. V was clipped by 3 bases and J by 7 bases, with 10 bases between them. Germline V CDR1 and CDR2: LNHDA, SQIVND (reference sequence). The CDR3 runs to 13 residues. The CDR3: CASSIGRGQPQHF. The CDR3 DNA follows: TGTGCCAGTAGTATTGGGCGGGGACAGCCCCAGCATTTT. The whole variable domain, filled in from reference TRBV19 and TRBJ1-5, reads DGGITQSPKYLFRKEGQNVTLSCEQNLNHDAMYWYRQDPGQGLRLIYYSQIVNDFQKGDIAEGYSVSREKKESFPLTVTSAQKNPTAFYLCASSIGRGQPQHFGDGTRLSIL.

The genes are TRBV9 and TRBJ2-1; 13 positions match TRBD2. CDR1 is SGDLS, CDR2 YYNGEE, per germline. V dropped 2 bases and J dropped 9; count of bases not matched to a gene: 8. There are 16 residues in the CDR3. CDR3 DNA sequence: TGTGCCAGCAGCGTCGATGGGACTAGCGGGATTGGTGAGCAGTTCTTC. It specifies CASSVDGTSGIGEQFF. Variable domain in full (rest from reference TRBV9 and TRBJ2-1): DSGVTQTPKHLITATGQRVTLRCSPRSGDLSVYWYQQSLDQGLQFLIQYYNGEERAKGNILERFSAQQFPDLHSELNLSSLELGDSALYFCASSVDGTSGIGEQFFGPGTRLTVL.

The V and J genes are TRBV15 and TRBJ1-1; tentatively, D is TRBD1 (6 bases). CDR3 length: 16 residues. Trimming took 1 base from V and 1 from J, leaving 13 bases between them. Germline loops: CDR1 LNHNV, CDR2 YYDKDF (reference sequence). In nucleotides, the CDR3 is TGTGCCACCAGCAGAGGTGGGGGCTTTCGGAACACTGAAGCTTTCTTT. Amino acid sequence: CATSRGGGFRNTEAFF.

This clone was picked up one time. This sequence joins TRBV1 and TRBJ1-1; the listed D gene, TRBD1, was not tested against the DNA. TRBV1 is a known pseudogene. The length of the CDR3 is 13 residues. This chain's CDR3 is CTSEYRAGPEAFF. The DNA of the CDR3 is TGCACCAGCGAATACAGGGCCGGCCCTGAAGCTTTCTTT.

The chain is built from TRBV5-1 and TRBJ2-1; D gene uncertain. The CDR3 sequence is 15 residues long. CDR1 and CDR2 (germline): SGHRS, YFSETQ. V was cut by 0 bases and J by 0 bases, with 7 bases left in between. CDR3 sequence reads: CASSLDGSSYNEQFF. CDR3 bases: TGCGCCAGCAGCTTGGATGGCAGCTCCTACAATGAGCAGTTCTTC.

The genes are TRBV4-1 and TRBJ1-2, with TRBD1 matching 8 bases. Per germline, CDR1 MGHRA and CDR2 YSYEKL. The CDR3 consists of 13 residues. The V segment lost 1 base and the J segment 12 bases; nucleotides outside the gene matches: 7. The CDR3 DNA reads TGCGCCAGCAGCCAAGTACAGGGGGGCTGGAACACCTTC. Translating gives CASSQVQGGWNTF.

The V gene is TRBV5-1, the J gene TRBJ2-7; 13 bases agree with TRBD2. Germline loops: CDR1 SGHRS, CDR2 YFSETQ. The CDR3 covers 17 residues. V shed 4 bases, J shed 7 bases, and the junction held 14 bases outside the gene matches. CDR3 residues: CASSRGGRTSGSSEQYF. CDR3 DNA: TGCGCCAGCAGCCGAGGGGGGCGGACTAGCGGGAGTAGTGAGCAGTACTTC.

This rearrangement joins TRBV18 to TRBJ2-1; possibly TRBD2 for D (6 bases). Trimming took off 3 bases at V and 0 bases at J, with 9 bases between the two ends. Germline V lookup: CDR1 KGHSH, CDR2 LQKENI. This CDR3 contains 15 residues. The CDR3 spells CASSPGRDSYNEQFF. The CDR3, as DNA: TGTGCCAGCTCACCGGGGCGGGACTCCTACAATGAGCAGTTCTTC.

The rearrangement links TRBV2 to TRBJ2-2; D is undetermined. CDR1 is SNHLY, CDR2 FYNNEI, per germline. This CDR3 has 14 residues. V lost 6 bases to trimming and J lost 6 bases, with 14 bases between them. The CDR3 sequence is CASSSLVIPGELFF. The CDR3 DNA follows: TGTGCCAGCAGCTCCCTAGTGATCCCCGGGGAGCTGTTTTTT.

This chain links TRBV5-1 with TRBJ2-1; the match to TRBD2 covers 10 bases. Germline V gives CDR1 SGHRS, CDR2 YFSETQ. This CDR3 spans 16 amino acids. V dropped 0 bases and J dropped 9; count of bases not matched to a gene: 9. In nucleotides, the CDR3 is TGCGCCAGCAGCTTGGGGCTAGCGGGAGCGGGGGGTGAGCAGTTCTTC. Translated, it gives CASSLGLAGAGGEQFF.

This chain joins TRBV6-1 and TRBJ2-7; TRBD2 matches 8 bases. Trimming cost V 8 bases and J 4 bases; bases outside gene matches: 10. The CDR3 runs to 14 residues. Germline CDR1 reads MNHNS; CDR2 reads SASEGT. This chain's CDR3 is CASSRVAGTYEQYF. In DNA, the CDR3 is TGTGCCAGCTCGAGGGTAGCGGGGACGTACGAGCAGTACTTC.

This clone was observed a single time. V is TRBV30 and J is TRBJ2-7; TRBD1 might be the D (6 bases). The CDR3 is 12 residues long. Germline V CDR1 and CDR2: GTSNPN, SVGIG (reference sequence). V lost 8 bases, J lost 6 bases, and 17 bases lay in between. The CDR3 DNA reads as TGTGCCCATGGCAGGGGATATGGCGAGCAGTACTTC. Translating it yields CAHGRGYGEQYF.

The V call is TRBV29-1, the J call TRBJ2-1; 10 bases map to TRBD2. CDR1 and CDR2 (germline): SQVTM, ANQGSEA. The CDR3 runs to 14 residues. J lost 9 bases, V lost 7 bases, and 12 bases had no gene match. The CDR3 DNA sequence: TGCAGCGCCCTAGCGGGAGTGGGAGTCTCTGAGCAGTTCTTC. Its protein is CSALAGVGVSEQFF.

The chain uses TRBV6-5 and TRBJ1-1; 8 nucleotides agree with TRBD1. The V and J ends lost 2 bases and 4 bases, in that order; junction bases with no gene match: 3. Germline CDR1 reads MNHEY; CDR2 reads SVGAGI. The CDR3 consists of 14 residues. CDR3 sequence (DNA): TGTGCCAGCAGTTACCTCACAGGGGGCACTGAAGCTTTCTTT. Translating gives CASSYLTGGTEAFF.

V is TRBV2 and J is TRBJ2-2, with a tentative D call TRBD2 (7 bases). The CDR3 runs to 17 residues. V was pared by 4 bases and J by 6 bases, with 21 bases between. Germline-derived CDR1 and CDR2 are SNHLY and FYNNEI. The CDR3 DNA reads TGTGCCAGCAGTGCGGTGTGGGGGACTAAGGGGGCCGGGGAGCTGTTTTTT. Translation gives CASSAVWGTKGAGELFF.